Following are 15 T cell receptor beta chains from one sample sequenced in a study of T cell responses to AZD1222 COVID-19 vaccine. Assay used: immunoSEQ multiplex PCR; TCRdb lists only in-frame clones, some missing. This sample has 82,000 or so clones, with 90% found just once. Source: peripheral blood, taken on day 0 of AZD1222 vaccination. The receptors here all came from an adult in good health.

V is TRBV3-1 (or the pseudogene TRBV3-2) and J is TRBJ1-2; D ambiguous. V shed 4 bases and J shed 6 bases, with 12 bases lying between them. Germline V lookup: CDR1 LGHDT, CDR2 YNNKEL (reference sequence). This CDR3 is built from 13 residues. CDR3 residues: CASSPARLHGYTF. The CDR3 coding sequence is TGTGCCAGCAGCCCGGCTCGGCTCCATGGCTACACCTTC.

CDR3 in DNA: TGTGCCAGCAGCCAAGATCCACAGAAAAACATTCAGTACTTC. It is translated as CASSQDPQKNIQYF. The gene calls are TRBV3-1 (or the pseudogene TRBV3-2) and TRBJ2-4; no clear D. This CDR3 is built from 14 residues. V lost 0 bases, J lost 4 bases, and 7 bases lay in between. Germline V gives CDR1 LGHDT, CDR2 YNNKEL (reference sequence).

This chain uses TRBV12-3 or TRBV12-4 with TRBJ2-1; D may be TRBD2 (5 bases). The CDR3 sequence is 12 residues long. Trimming left V 1 base short and J 7 bases short, with 5 bases between. DNA of the CDR3: TGTGCCAGCAGTTTAGGAGGGAATGAGCAGTTCTTC. Its translation: CASSLGGNEQFF.

The gene calls are TRBV12-3 or TRBV12-4 and TRBJ1-1, with D uncertain. The CDR3 contains 11 residues. V was trimmed by 7 bases and J by 6 bases, leaving 9 bases between them. CDR3 residues: CASIRRPEAFF. CDR3 bases: TGTGCCAGCATACGTAGGCCTGAAGCTTTCTTT.

J is TRBJ1-3 and V is TRBV7-2; 11 positions agree with TRBD1. The V segment lost 5 bases and the J segment 4 bases; nucleotides outside the gene matches: 4. CDR1 is SGHTA, CDR2 FQGNSA, per germline. The CDR3 contains 15 residues. CDR3 sequence (DNA): TGTGCCAGCAGCATGGACAGGGGGCCAGGAAACACCATATATTTT. It translates to CASSMDRGPGNTIYF.

The rearrangement links TRBV11-3 to TRBJ1-5; D gene uncertain. This CDR3 region has 17 residues. Deletions cut 1 base from V and 0 bases from J, with 13 bases between. CDR1 is SGHNT and CDR2 is YENEEA in the germline V gene. CDR3 DNA sequence: TGTGCCAGCAGCTTAGTTTTCGGGAAGTATAGCAATCAGCCCCAGCATTTT. Translation: CASSLVFGKYSNQPQHF.

This sequence joins TRBV19 and TRBJ1-2; 9 bases match TRBD1. Germline CDR1 is LNHDA and CDR2 is SQIVND (reference sequence). This CDR3 is built from 16 residues. The J segment lost 0 bases and the V segment lost 5 bases, leaving 7 bases of the junction unmatched. The CDR3 DNA reads TGTGCCAGTAGTCCACAGGGGGCCCTTTCTAACTATGGCTACACCTTC. It codes for CASSPQGALSNYGYTF. Variable domain in full (rest from reference TRBV19 and TRBJ1-2): DGGITQSPKYLFRKEGQNVTLSCEQNLNHDAMYWYRQDPGQGLRLIYYSQIVNDFQKGDIAEGYSVSREKKESFPLTVTSAQKNPTAFYLCASSPQGALSNYGYTFGSGTRLTVV.

This clone was observed a handful of times. V usage is TRBV6-5 and J usage is TRBJ1-3, with TRBD1 matching 9 bases. CDR1 MNHEY and CDR2 SVGAGI come from the germline V gene. Trimming removed 6 bases from V and 10 bases from J; junction bases left unmatched: 13. This CDR3 has 15 residues. The CDR3 bases are TGTGCCAGCAGAAGGACCGGGACAGGGTTAAGTACCATATATTTT. It encodes CASRRTGTGLSTIYF.

The genes are TRBV9 and TRBJ2-3; 10 bases fit TRBD2. There are 16 residues in the CDR3. Trimming took 4 bases from V and 2 from J; bases not matched to a gene: 7. CDR1 is SGDLS, CDR2 YYNGEE, per germline. This chain's CDR3 is CASSPSGGALTDTQYF. As DNA, the CDR3 is TGTGCCAGCAGCCCAAGCGGGGGGGCCCTCACAGATACGCAGTATTTT.

This clone has only a few counts. The chain carries TRBV3-1 (or the pseudogene TRBV3-2) and TRBJ1-5, with TRBD1 as a possible D gene (5 bases). This CDR3 is built from 15 residues. The V and J ends lost 0 bases and 3 bases respectively, with 9 bases between them. Germline V lookup: CDR1 LGHDT, CDR2 YNNKEL (reference sequence). CDR3 sequence: CASSQDGTYNQPQHF. Here the CDR3 DNA reads TGTGCCAGCAGCCAAGACGGGACCTACAATCAGCCCCAGCATTTT.

The chain employs TRBV5-4 and TRBJ1-5, with D uncertain. Trimming stripped 2 bases from V and 11 bases from J, with 11 bases between. The CDR3 consists of 12 residues. Germline V gives CDR1 SGHNT, CDR2 YYREEE (reference sequence). DNA of the CDR3: TGTGCCAGCAGCTTTTCTGGGTCGACCCAGCATTTT. Protein product: CASSFSGSTQHF.

V gene TRBV28 combines with J gene TRBJ1-3; D gene unclear. The germline CDR1 and CDR2 sequences are MDHEN and SYDVKM. V was cut by 2 bases and J by 8 bases, with 7 bases left in between. The CDR3 is 12 residues long. The CDR3 DNA reads as TGTGCCAGCAGTTTAACGGGCGACACCATATATTTT. This gives the protein CASSLTGDTIYF.

This chain connects TRBV3-1 (or the pseudogene TRBV3-2) to TRBJ2-7; TRBD2 aligns across 7 bases. The CDR3 extends over 16 amino acids. The V gene's germline CDR1 is LGHDT and CDR2 YNNKEL (reference sequence). V shed 1 base and J 4 bases; nucleotides not matched to a gene: 10. Written as DNA, the CDR3 is TGTGCCAGCAGCCAAGCTGCCTCGACAGCGGGGTACGAGCAGTACTTC. This sequence encodes CASSQAASTAGYEQYF.

This sequence joins TRBV30 and TRBJ2-3, with 7 bases identical to TRBD2. V gave up 4 bases and J gave up 1 base; unmatched junction bases: 11. The CDR3 has 16 residues. Germline CDR1 is GTSNPN and CDR2 is SVGIG (reference sequence). The CDR3 DNA sequence: TGTGCCTGGAAAAATCCCCGCGCGGGGGGCACAGATACGCAGTATTTT. Translation gives CAWKNPRAGGTDTQYF.

J is TRBJ1-6 and V is TRBV10-3; 9 nucleotides match TRBD1. V shed 1 base and J 1 base; nucleotides not matched to a gene: 2. Germline V gene lookup returns CDR1 ENHRY and CDR2 SYGVKD. The CDR3 has 17 amino acids. The CDR3 nucleotides read TGTGCCATCAGTGAGTGGGGACAGGGTTCCTATAATTCACCCCTCCACTTT. Amino acids: CAISEWGQGSYNSPLHF.